The clone carrying this T cell receptor (beta chain) has at least ten counts. Its antigen is not known. The source of the sample is a study of T cells in Graves' hyperthyroidism and ophthalmopathy. Study context: Peripheral blood specimens were obtained at initial diagnosis, prior to any treatment.

The V gene's germline CDR1 is SGHAT and CDR2 FQNNGV. This CDR3 region has 15 residues. Trimming removed 0 bases at V and 7 bases at J, with 13 bases between. General study results and limits: From stable hyperthyroidism, ophthalmopathy was separated by a 13 V-J model.

Researchers amplified the TCR beta CDR3 regions from RNA transcripts. HTBI primers drove first-round RT-PCR of the TCR CDR3. TCRdb independently ran MiXCR on the multiplex PCR reads; one entry per CDR3 protein. The sample lists a few hundred thousand distinct CDR3 sequences; roughly a sixth were seen once. The chain is built from TRBV11-2 and TRBJ1-5, with a possible D match to TRBD1 (5 bases). This receptor was obtained from a woman between 18 and 29 years old with Graves' ophthalmopathy. The specimen sequenced was blood. The CDR3 DNA is TGTGCCAGCAGCTTAGAACCTCTGGGGGGGCAGCCCCAGCATTTT. It translates to CASSLEPLGGQPQHF.